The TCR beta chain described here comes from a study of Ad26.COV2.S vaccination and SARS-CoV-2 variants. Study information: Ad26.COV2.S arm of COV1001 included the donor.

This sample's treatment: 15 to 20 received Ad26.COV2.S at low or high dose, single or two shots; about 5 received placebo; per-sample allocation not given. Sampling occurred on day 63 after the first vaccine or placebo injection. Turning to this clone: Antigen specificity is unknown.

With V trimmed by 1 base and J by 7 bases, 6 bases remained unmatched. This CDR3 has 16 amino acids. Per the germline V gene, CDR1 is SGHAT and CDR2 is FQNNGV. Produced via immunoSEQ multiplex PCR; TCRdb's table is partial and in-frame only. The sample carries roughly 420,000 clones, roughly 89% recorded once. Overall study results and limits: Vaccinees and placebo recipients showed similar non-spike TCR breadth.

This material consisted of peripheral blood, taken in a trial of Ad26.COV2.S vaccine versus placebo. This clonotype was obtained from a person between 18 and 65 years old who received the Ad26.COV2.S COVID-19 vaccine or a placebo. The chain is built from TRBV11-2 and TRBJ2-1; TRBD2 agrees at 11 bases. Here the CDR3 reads CASSLGLAGRGNEQFF. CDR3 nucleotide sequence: TGTGCCAGCAGCTTAGGACTAGCGGGGAGGGGGAATGAGCAGTTCTTC.